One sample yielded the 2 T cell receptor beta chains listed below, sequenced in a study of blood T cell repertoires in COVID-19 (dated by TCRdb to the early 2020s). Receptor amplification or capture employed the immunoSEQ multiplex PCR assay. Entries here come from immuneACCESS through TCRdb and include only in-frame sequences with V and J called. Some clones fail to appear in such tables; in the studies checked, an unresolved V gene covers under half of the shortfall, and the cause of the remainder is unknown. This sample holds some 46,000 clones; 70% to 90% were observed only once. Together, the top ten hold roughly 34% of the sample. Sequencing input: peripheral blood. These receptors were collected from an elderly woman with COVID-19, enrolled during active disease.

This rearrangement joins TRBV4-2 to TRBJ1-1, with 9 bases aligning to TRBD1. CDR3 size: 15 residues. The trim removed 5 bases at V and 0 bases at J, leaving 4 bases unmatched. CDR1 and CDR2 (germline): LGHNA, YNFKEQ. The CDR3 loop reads CASSDGDRVNTEAFF. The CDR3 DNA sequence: TGTGCCAGCAGCGATGGGGACAGGGTGAACACTGAAGCTTTCTTT.

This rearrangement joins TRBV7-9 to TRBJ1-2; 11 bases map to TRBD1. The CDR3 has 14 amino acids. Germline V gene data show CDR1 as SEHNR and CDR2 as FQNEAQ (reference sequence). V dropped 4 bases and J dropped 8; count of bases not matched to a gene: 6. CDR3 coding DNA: TGTGCCAGCAGCTCGGGACAGGGGGAAGGAGGCTACACCTTC. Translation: CASSSGQGEGGYTF.